This paragraph reports one T cell receptor (beta chain). Antigen unknown. The repertoire was sequenced with immunoSEQ multiplex PCR; TCRdb's copy has only in-frame clones and lacks some. Of about 350,000 clones in the sample, around 89% were seen once. The sample is drawn from a study of Ad26.COV2.S vaccination and SARS-CoV-2 variants. Notes on the study in general: Measurements of TCR breadth and depth may have given underestimates of the total T cell responses. CD8+ and CD4+ T cells specific for spike reportedly responded with substantial breadth after vaccination.

Treatment denoted: about 20 received Ad26.COV2.S at low or high dose, single or two shots; roughly 5 received placebo; per-sample allocation not given. Samples analyzed were those drawn on day 63 after the first vaccine or placebo injection. V trimming: 6 bases; J trimming: 6 bases; junction bases outside the gene matches: 3. CDR1 MDHEN and CDR2 SYDVKM come from the germline V gene. The CDR3 totals 14 residues. The J gene is TRBJ2-1, the V gene TRBV28, with 12 bases lining up with TRBD2. Sequenced material: peripheral blood, taken in a trial of Ad26.COV2.S vaccine versus placebo. This TCR derives from a person between 18 and 65 years old who received the Ad26.COV2.S COVID-19 vaccine or a placebo. The CDR3 sequence: CASRSSGRGNEQFF. The CDR3 DNA is TGTGCCAGCAGGTCTAGCGGGAGGGGCAATGAGCAGTTCTTC.